This T cell receptor beta chain was obtained from a study of Ad26.COV2.S vaccination and SARS-CoV-2 variants. Study results and caveats: Researchers reported similar non-spike TCR breadth in vaccine and placebo recipients.

The table came from immunoSEQ multiplex PCR; TCRdb's copy has only in-frame clones and leaves some out. The sample lists about 460,000 clones, about 89% occurring once. In the case of this clone: What it recognizes is unknown.

CDR1 is LNHDA and CDR2 is SQIVND in the germline V gene (reference sequence). CDR3 size: 15 residues. Trimming took off 3 bases at V and 0 bases at J, with 9 bases between the two ends. Sample treatment: about 20 received Ad26.COV2.S at low or high dose, single or two shots; several received placebo; per-sample allocation not given. Samples were taken on day 63 after the first vaccine or placebo injection. Within Boston, the person who donated was an adult of 18-55 years. The study used a vaccine consisting of an Ad26 vector that expressed Wuhan-strain SARS-CoV-2 spike. This clonotype was obtained from a person aged 18-65 years who received the Ad26.COV2.S COVID-19 vaccine or a placebo. The source material was peripheral blood, sampled in a trial of Ad26.COV2.S vaccine versus placebo. The genes are TRBV19 and TRBJ1-5, with D maybe TRBD1 (5 bases). Here the CDR3 DNA reads TGTGCCAGTAGTATTGGACAAACTAGCAATCAGCCCCAGCATTTT. Residues: CASSIGQTSNQPQHF. Supplemented by reference TRBV19 and TRBJ1-5, the full variable domain reads DGGITQSPKYLFRKEGQNVTLSCEQNLNHDAMYWYRQDPGQGLRLIYYSQIVNDFQKGDIAEGYSVSREKKESFPLTVTSAQKNPTAFYLCASSIGQTSNQPQHFGDGTRLSIL.